The 3 T cell receptor beta chains in this list originate from one sample, sequenced in a study of identical twins. TCRdb analysed the 5' RACE reads with MiXCR anew, one entry per CDR3 protein. The table includes fewer than 800,000 distinct CDR3 sequences, less than 9% detected once. The same sample was also studied in work on yellow fever vaccine responses in identical twins.

Sequencing was done on a sample of PBMCs. These receptor sequences come from a woman under 30 in good health.

The V and J genes are TRBV7-7 and TRBJ2-5, with a possible D match to TRBD2 (6 bases). This CDR3 region has 13 residues. Germline lookup yields CDR1 SSHAT and CDR2 FNYEAQ (reference sequence). Deletions cut 8 bases from V and 5 bases from J, with 15 bases between. CDR3 sequence (DNA): TGTGCCAGCCGCGGGGCAGATTGGGAGACCCAGTACTTC. Its translation is CASRGADWETQYF. The full variable domain, its missing parts supplied by reference TRBV7-7 and TRBJ2-5, is GAGVSQSPRYKVTKRGQDVTLRCDPISSHATLYWYQQALGQGPEFLTYFNYEAQPDKSGLPSDRFSAERPEGSISTLTIQRTEQRDSAMYRCASRGADWETQYFGPGTRLLVL.

This clonotype was picked up many times. The chain has TRBV15 and TRBJ2-2; no definite D call. The V and J ends lost 1 base and 4 bases respectively, with 1 base between them. CDR3 length: 12 amino acids. In germline, CDR1 is LNHNV, CDR2 YYDKDF (reference sequence). The CDR3 bases are TGTGCCACCAGCAGAGTCACCGGGGAGCTGTTTTTT. Its protein is CATSRVTGELFF.

This clonotype showed up just a few times. This rearrangement joins TRBV18 to TRBJ2-1; D possibly corresponds to TRBD1 (5 bases). Trimming shortened V by 3 bases and J by 6 bases, and 15 bases separated the two germline ends. Germline V gene sequence: CDR1 KGHSH, CDR2 LQKENI. The CDR3 covers 15 residues. CDR3 sequence reads: CASSPPDTLGNEQFF. The DNA of the CDR3 is TGTGCCAGCTCACCTCCGGACACCCTTGGCAATGAGCAGTTCTTC.